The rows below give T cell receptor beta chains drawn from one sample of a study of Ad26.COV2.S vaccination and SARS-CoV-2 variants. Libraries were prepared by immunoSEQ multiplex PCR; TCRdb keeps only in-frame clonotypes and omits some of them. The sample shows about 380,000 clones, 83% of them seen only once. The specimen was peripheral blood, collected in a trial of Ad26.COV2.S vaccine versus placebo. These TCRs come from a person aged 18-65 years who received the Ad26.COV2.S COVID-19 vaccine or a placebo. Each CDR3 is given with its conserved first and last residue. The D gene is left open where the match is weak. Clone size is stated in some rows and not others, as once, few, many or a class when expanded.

DNA: TGCAGAGGGGTAGGGACTGAAGCTTTCTTT
CDR3: CRGVGTEAFF
J: TRBJ1-1
D: -
size: -
V: TRBV20-1

DNA: TGTGCCAGCAGTGAACTTGGGATAGCCAAAAACATTCAGTACTTC
CDR3: CASSELGIAKNIQYF
J: TRBJ2-4
D: -
size: -
V: TRBV25-1

DNA: TGTGCCAGCAGAGCCGGGACTAGCTCCTACGAGCAGTACTTC
CDR3: CASRAGTSSYEQYF
J: TRBJ2-7
D: TRBD2
size: -
V: TRBV2

DNA: TGTGCCAGCAGCTCTTGGGACCAGGGACGGGAAAAACTGTTTTTT
CDR3: CASSSWDQGREKLFF
J: TRBJ1-4
D: -
size: -
V: TRBV7-9

DNA: TGTGCCAGCAGTTACCCCGGACAGGGGAGGTATTTT
CDR3: CASSYPGQGRYF
J: TRBJ2-3
D: TRBD1
size: -
V: TRBV6-6

DNA: TGCGCCAGCAGCTTGGCCTGGGGATTTGATGGCTACACCTTC
CDR3: CASSLAWGFDGYTF
J: TRBJ1-2
D: -
size: -
V: TRBV5-1

DNA: TGTGCCAGCAGCCAAGAACGGTCCTACGAGCAGTACTTC
CDR3: CASSQERSYEQYF
J: TRBJ2-7
D: -
size: -
V: TRBV3-1/TRBV3-2

DNA: TGTGCCTGGAGTCCCACGTCGGCGGAGCAGTACTTC
CDR3: CAWSPTSAEQYF
J: TRBJ2-7
D: -
size: -
V: TRBV30

DNA: TGTGCCAGTAGACTTAGCGTTAGCTCCTACAATGAGCAGTTCTTC
CDR3: CASRLSVSSYNEQFF
J: TRBJ2-1
D: -
size: few
V: TRBV19

DNA: TGCGCCAGCAGCTCGGCCATGACTAGCGGGAGTTCCATTCAGTACTTC
CDR3: CASSSAMTSGSSIQYF
J: TRBJ2-4
D: TRBD2
size: -
V: TRBV5-1